This T cell receptor (beta chain) was recovered during a study of early T cells in non-severe SARS-CoV-2 infection (dated by TCRdb to the early 2020s). With regard to the full study: Bulk RNA from unsorted whole blood was used for TCR sequencing, so alpha and beta chains could not be paired. Points the paper makes about the study in general: VDJdb matching was skewed toward anti-spike CD8 responses and likely underestimated virus-specific expansions by missing private and CD4 specificities.

This was a case-control study nested in a cohort of healthcare workers in London, UK, who had nasopharyngeal swab PCR tests and blood samples taken every week. Healthcare workers were recruited during the week of the UK lockdown, between 23 and 31 March 2020, and followed weekly for up to roughly 16 weeks. The library was built by means of 5' RACE. For sequencing, a NextSeq 500 was employed. Unique molecular identifiers were attached to individual cDNA molecules in the TCR library protocol so that sequencing error and PCR bias could be corrected. Both TCR alpha and beta chains were sequenced, and tight co-correlation was observed between alpha and beta sequence abundances in each sample. In the authors' own workflow: Decombinator V4 was used to annotate TCR sequences for V gene, J gene and CDR3. TCRs were defined as expanded if a significant change between any two time points was detected under a Poisson model with p below 0.0001. Abundances of TCRs were expressed as counts per million after normalisation to the total number of TCRs sequenced in each sample. MAIT TCRs were defined by TRAV1-2 paired with TRAJ12, TRAJ20 or TRAJ33, and iNKT TCRs by TRAV10 paired with TRAJ18. A search of VDJdb, accessed on 1 November 2021, was run for TCRs annotated to CMV, EBV and SARS-CoV-2, with TCRs annotated for multiple antigens excluded. Starting from the raw public reads, TCRdb applied fastp trimming at Q25, assembled clones with MiXCR and retained in-frame beta chains. Rows are combined by CDR3 protein, so each entry shows the most common genes and DNA. TCRdb, not the original authors, processed these V and J calls. This sample gives 25,000 to 30,000 distinct CDR3 sequences in total; around 4.5% of them show up just once. Of the sample, 5.6% is held by the ten largest clones.

This clonotype occurred many times. What this receptor recognizes is not known. Per-base qualities were not stored, and no clone one base away is much larger. Clipping removes 0 bases from V and 4 bases from J, with 11 as the unmatched junction base count. The CDR3 runs 17 residues from the cysteine to the phenylalanine. The retained sequence is limited to the CDR3, 51 bases, with the frame set at the first base. CDR1 and CDR2 are read off the germline V gene (reference sequence) as LNHNV and YYDKDF. This TCR was sampled from an adult who was a healthcare worker with PCR-confirmed SARS-CoV-2 infection or an uninfected control (not recorded which). Recombination joined TRBV15 with TRBJ2-7, with 8 central nucleotides matching TRBD1. What was sequenced was whole blood. The DNA sequence reads TGTGCCACCAGCAGAGACCGGTCAAGACAGGGGTTATACGAGCAGTACTTC. Protein translation: CATSRDRSRQGLYEQYF.